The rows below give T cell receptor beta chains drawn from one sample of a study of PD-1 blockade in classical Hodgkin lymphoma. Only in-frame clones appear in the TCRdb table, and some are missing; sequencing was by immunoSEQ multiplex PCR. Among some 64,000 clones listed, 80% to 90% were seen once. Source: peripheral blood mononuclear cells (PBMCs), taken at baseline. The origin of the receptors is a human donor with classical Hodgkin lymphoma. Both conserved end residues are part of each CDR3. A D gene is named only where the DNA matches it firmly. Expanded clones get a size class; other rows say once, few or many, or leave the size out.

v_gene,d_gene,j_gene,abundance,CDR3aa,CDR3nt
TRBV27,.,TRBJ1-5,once,CASSPTKKYQPQHF,TGTGCCAGCAGTCCCACAAAAAAGTATCAGCCCCAGCATTTT
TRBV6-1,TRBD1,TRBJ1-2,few,CASSDYRGRGYTF,TGTGCCAGCAGCGACTACAGGGGGCGCGGCTACACCTTC
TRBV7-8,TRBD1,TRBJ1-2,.,CASSLGDSNYGYTF,TGTGCCAGCAGCTTAGGGGACAGTAACTATGGCTACACCTTC
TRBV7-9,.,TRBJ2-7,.,CASLGERSYEQYF,TGTGCCAGCCTCGGTGAAAGGTCCTACGAGCAGTACTTC
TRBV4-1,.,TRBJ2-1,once,CASSQGDMVGTAYNEQFF,TGCGCCAGCAGCCAAGGGGACATGGTGGGGACCGCCTACAATGAGCAGTTCTTC
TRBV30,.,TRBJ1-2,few,CAFHIKPGEGYGYTF,TGTGCCTTTCATATAAAGCCAGGGGAGGGCTATGGCTACACCTTC
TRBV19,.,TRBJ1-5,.,CASSLARRTDQPQHF,TGTGCCAGTAGTTTGGCACGCAGGACGGATCAGCCCCAGCATTTT
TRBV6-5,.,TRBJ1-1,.,CASQLLGGSNTEAFF,TGTGCCAGCCAACTTTTGGGGGGCTCGAACACTGAAGCTTTCTTT
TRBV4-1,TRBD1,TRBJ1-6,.,CASSHHQGQGLNSPLHF,TGCGCCAGCAGCCACCACCAGGGACAGGGGCTGAATTCACCCCTCCACTTT
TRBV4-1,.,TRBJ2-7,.,CASSQDPPDDGYEQYF,TGCGCCAGCAGCCAAGATCCGCCGGATGACGGATACGAGCAGTACTTC
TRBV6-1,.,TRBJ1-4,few,CAASRRFATNEKLFF,TGTGCCGCAAGTCGCAGATTCGCAACTAATGAAAAACTGTTTTTT